The 11 T cell receptor beta chains presented below share a single source sample, sequenced in a study of monozygotic twins with inflammatory bowel disease. From the 5' RACE reads, TCRdb lists one entry per CDR3 protein and no DNA. The sample is made up of fewer than 350,000 distinct CDR3 sequences, and the top ten hold around 2% of it. Specimen: blood. All receptors derive from a human donor with ulcerative colitis or Crohn's disease, or a healthy co-twin of an affected twin (not recorded which).

The rearrangement uses TRBV12-3 or TRBV12-4 and TRBJ2-1; as DNA is missing, the TRBD1 call by TCRdb cannot be tested. CDR3 length: 18 amino acids. This CDR3 is CASSPILGTGKGIDEQFF.

The gene calls are TRBV5-1 and TRBJ2-5; TCRdb returns TRBD1, unconfirmable since there is no DNA. The germline V gene has CDR1 SGHRS and CDR2 YFSETQ. The CDR3 runs 13 residues. CDR3 region: CASRAGGEETQYF.

The CDR3 region is CASSPQARGPYNEQFF. This chain uses TRBV18 with TRBJ2-1. CDR3 size: 16 residues. The V gene's germline CDR1 is KGHSH and CDR2 LQKENI. The full variable domain, in which reference TRBV18 and TRBJ2-1 provide the parts outside the CDR3, is NAGVMQNPRHLVRRRGQEARLRCSPMKGHSHVYWYRQLPEEGLKFMVYLQKENIIDESGMPKERFSAEFPKEGPSILRIQQVVRGDSAAYFCASSPQARGPYNEQFFGPGTRLTVL.

This sequence joins TRBV24-1 and TRBJ2-5; the D gene TCRdb calls, TRBD1, cannot be checked with no DNA. The CDR3 covers 15 residues. Germline V lookup: CDR1 KGHDR, CDR2 SFDVKD. The CDR3 sequence is CATSDYRGPGETQYF.

The chain employs TRBV24-1 and TRBJ1-2; TCRdb's D call of TRBD1 is untestable without DNA. Looked up from germline, CDR1 is KGHDR and CDR2 is SFDVKD. This CDR3 spans 17 amino acids. The CDR3: CATSDPDRGQPSYGYTF.

The CDR3 spells CASSPTSGHTDTQYF. This sequence joins TRBV6-2 or TRBV6-3 and TRBJ2-3; there is no DNA to check the TCRdb D call of TRBD2. From germline, CDR1 is MNHEY and CDR2 SVGEGT. The CDR3 runs to 15 residues.

The V gene is TRBV27, the J gene TRBJ2-7; lacking DNA, the TRBD1 call made by TCRdb goes unchecked. The CDR3 is made up of 15 amino acids. Germline V gene data show CDR1 as MNHEY and CDR2 as SMNVEV (reference sequence). The CDR3 sequence: CASSPITGQFYEQYF.

The V and J genes are TRBV13 and TRBJ2-7; checking the TCRdb D call of TRBD1 is not possible without DNA. The germline V gene has CDR1 PRHDT and CDR2 FYEKMQ (reference sequence). The CDR3 spans 15 residues. Here the CDR3 reads CASSEKTGGGYEQYF.

The CDR3 here is CSVTSSGGGSYEQYF. V usage is TRBV29-1 and J usage is TRBJ2-7; TCRdb proposes TRBD2, but this gene call is untestable without DNA. The CDR3 covers 15 residues. The germline CDR1 and CDR2 sequences are SQVTM and ANQGSEA.

This chain joins TRBV30 and TRBJ1-4; TCRdb names TRBD1, which stays unverified in the absence of DNA. There are 15 residues in the CDR3. Looked up from germline, CDR1 is GTSNPN and CDR2 is SVGIG (reference sequence). The CDR3 loop reads CAWSVRGRVDEKLFF.

The V call is TRBV7-2, the J call TRBJ2-7; TCRdb calls TRBD1, which cannot be checked without DNA. Germline CDR1 and CDR2: SGHTA and FQGNSA. The CDR3 has 14 residues. The CDR3 spells CASSLGDRTYEQYF.